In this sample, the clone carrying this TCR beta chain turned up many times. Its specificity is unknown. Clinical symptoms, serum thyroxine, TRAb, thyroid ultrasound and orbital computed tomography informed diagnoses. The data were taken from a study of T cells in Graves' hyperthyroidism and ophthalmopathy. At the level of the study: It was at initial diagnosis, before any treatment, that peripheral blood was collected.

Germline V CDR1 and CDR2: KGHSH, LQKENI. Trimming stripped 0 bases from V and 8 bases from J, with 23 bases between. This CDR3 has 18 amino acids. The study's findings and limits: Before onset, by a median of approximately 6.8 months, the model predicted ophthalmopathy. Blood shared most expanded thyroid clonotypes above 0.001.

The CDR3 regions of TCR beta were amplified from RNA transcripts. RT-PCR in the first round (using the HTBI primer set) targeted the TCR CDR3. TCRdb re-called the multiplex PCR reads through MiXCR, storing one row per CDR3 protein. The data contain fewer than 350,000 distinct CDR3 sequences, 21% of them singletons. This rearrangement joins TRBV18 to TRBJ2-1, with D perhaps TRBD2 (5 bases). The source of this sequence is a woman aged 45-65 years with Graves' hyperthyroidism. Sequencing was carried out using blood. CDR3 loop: CASSPPLARRVGRDEQFF. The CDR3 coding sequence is TGTGCCAGCTCACCACCTCTAGCCCGCCGGGTCGGCCGGGATGAGCAGTTCTTC.